This TCR beta chain comes out of a study of shared clonotypes between healthy human individuals. Germline CDR1 reads MNHEY; CDR2 reads SMNVEV (reference sequence). The CDR3 length is 13 residues. V was clipped by 8 bases and J by 3 bases, with 13 bases between them. Here immunoSEQ multiplex PCR was the method, and the copy in TCRdb shows in-frame clones only, minus some. The table records some 2.3 million clones, 80% to 95% of them present only once. The J gene is TRBJ1-1, the V gene TRBV27, with no clear D. The TCR sequence derives from a man younger than 35 in good health. Some clones in this sample may be carry-over from other donors' samples. Source material: naive CD4+ T cells from PBMCs. Subset denoted: CD45RA+ positively selected. The CDR3 DNA is TGTGCCAGCGGACCTTTAGGTTACACTGAAGCTTTCTTT. The encoded protein is CASGPLGYTEAFF.